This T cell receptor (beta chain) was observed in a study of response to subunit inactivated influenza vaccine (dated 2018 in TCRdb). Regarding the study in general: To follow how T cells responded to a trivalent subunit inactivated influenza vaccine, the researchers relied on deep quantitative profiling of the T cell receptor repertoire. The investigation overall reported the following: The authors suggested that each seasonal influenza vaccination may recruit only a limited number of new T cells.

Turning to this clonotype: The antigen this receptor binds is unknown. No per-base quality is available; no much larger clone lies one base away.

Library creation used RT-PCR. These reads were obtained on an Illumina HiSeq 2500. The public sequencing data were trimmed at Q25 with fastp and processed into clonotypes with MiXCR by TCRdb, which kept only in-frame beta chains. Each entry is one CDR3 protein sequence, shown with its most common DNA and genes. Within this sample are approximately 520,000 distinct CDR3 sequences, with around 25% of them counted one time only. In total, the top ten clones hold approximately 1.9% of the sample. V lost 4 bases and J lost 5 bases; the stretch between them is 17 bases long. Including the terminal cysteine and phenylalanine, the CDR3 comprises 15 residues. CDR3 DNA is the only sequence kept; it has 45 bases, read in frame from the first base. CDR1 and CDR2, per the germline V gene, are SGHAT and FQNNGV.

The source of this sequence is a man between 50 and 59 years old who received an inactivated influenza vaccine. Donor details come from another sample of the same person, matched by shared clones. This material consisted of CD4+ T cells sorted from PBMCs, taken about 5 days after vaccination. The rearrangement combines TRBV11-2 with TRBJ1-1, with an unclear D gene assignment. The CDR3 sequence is CASSSPVERGTEAFF. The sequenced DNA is TGTGCCAGCAGCTCACCGGTGGAAAGAGGTACTGAAGCTTTCTTT.